This entry is about one T cell receptor (beta chain). This sample is part of a study of CD8+ T cells in alopecia areata. cDNA serving as the sequencing template came from extracted, reverse transcribed RNA. This table comes from immunoSEQ multiplex PCR, and its TCRdb copy is limited to in-frame clones, with some not included. This sample has about 200,000 clones, with roughly two fifths found just once. This sample's treatment: oral pan-JAK inhibitor, 5-10 mg twice daily. The germline V gene has CDR1 MNHEY and CDR2 SMNVEV (reference sequence). V lost 5 bases, J lost 3 bases, and 19 bases lay in between. The CDR3 is made up of 16 amino acids.

The chain has TRBV27 and TRBJ1-1, with D tentatively TRBD1 (6 bases). The material sequenced was CD4+ T cells sorted from blood, taken between weeks 30 and 35, from a patient treated with tofacitinib. The clonotype originates from a human donor with alopecia areata. For the CDR3, the DNA is TGTGCCAGCAGTCGAAAACTAGGGGGGAGGGACACTGAAGCTTTCTTT. Translating it yields CASSRKLGGRDTEAFF.